These T cell receptor beta chains were read from a single sample in a study of T cells in Graves' hyperthyroidism and ophthalmopathy. From the multiplex PCR reads, TCRdb called clonotypes with MiXCR, one entry per CDR3 protein. The sample carries over 700,000 distinct CDR3 sequences, 35% recorded once. Sequencing used blood. The receptors here all came from a woman aged 40 to 50 with Graves' hyperthyroidism. The CDR3 runs from the conserved cysteine through the conserved F or W. The D gene is left open where the match is weak. The listing skips clone size in some rows; elsewhere it reads once, few, many or a size class.

v_gene	j_gene	abundance	d_gene	CDR3nt	CDR3aa
TRBV14	TRBJ1-4	many	-	TGTGCCAGCAGCCTGACAGACAGGTTTCGTGAAAAACTGTTTTTT	CASSLTDRFREKLFF
TRBV7-8	TRBJ2-7	few	-	TGTGCCAGCAGCTTTTGGACTAACTACGAGCAGTACTTC	CASSFWTNYEQYF
TRBV20-1	TRBJ1-2	-	-	TGCAGTGCTAGAGATACCGGGGCAGGGAATAACTATGGCTACACCTTC	CSARDTGAGNNYGYTF
TRBV10-1	TRBJ2-3	-	-	TGCGCCAGCAGTGAACGGGGACGCACAGATACGCAGTATTTT	CASSERGRTDTQYF
TRBV7-9	TRBJ2-7	-	-	TGTGCCAGCAGCCAGTTGACGTACGAGCAGTACTTC	CASSQLTYEQYF
TRBV5-4	TRBJ2-7	-	TRBD2	TGTGCCAGCAGCTTGGAAGGGACTAGCGGGAGTGTCCACGAGCAGTACTTC	CASSLEGTSGSVHEQYF
TRBV6-2/TRBV6-3	TRBJ2-7	-	-	TGTGCCAGCAGTTACCGGCGAAAAGACTACGAGCAGTACTTC	CASSYRRKDYEQYF
TRBV7-6	TRBJ2-7	-	TRBD1	TGTGCCAGCAGCTTGTCAGGACAGGGAATACACGAGCAGTACTTC	CASSLSGQGIHEQYF
TRBV7-9	TRBJ2-2	-	-	TGTGCCAGCACCCTAATGGGGGTAGCGGCGAACACCGGGGAGCTGTTTTTT	CASTLMGVAANTGELFF
TRBV7-2	TRBJ2-7	many	-	TGTGCCAGCAGCTCCCGGTTCGGTAGCTCCTACGAGCAGTACTTC	CASSSRFGSSYEQYF
TRBV19	TRBJ1-1	many	-	TGTGCCAGTAGTATCGCTGTATTAGCTGAAGCTTTCTTT	CASSIAVLAEAFF
TRBV13	TRBJ2-2	few	-	TGTGCCAGCAGCCCCCGAGGACCGGGGGTCGGGGAGCTGTTTTTT	CASSPRGPGVGELFF
TRBV7-8	TRBJ2-7	-	TRBD1	TGTGCCAGCAGCCCGGGACAGACCGGCCACGAGCAGTACTTC	CASSPGQTGHEQYF
TRBV7-8	TRBJ2-7	many	TRBD2	TGTGCCAGCAGCTTAGGGCTAGCGGGACCCTACGAGCAGTACTTC	CASSLGLAGPYEQYF
TRBV7-9	TRBJ1-1	-	TRBD1	TGTGCCAGCAGTTATGGACAGGGGCGGACTGAAGCTTTCTTT	CASSYGQGRTEAFF
TRBV5-1	TRBJ1-1	-	TRBD1	TGTGCCAGCAGCTTGTGGCAGGGGGTCCGCATGAACACTAAAGCTTTCTTT	CASSLWQGVRMNTKAFF
TRBV7-2	TRBJ1-1	few	TRBD1	TGTGCCAGCAGCTTTGACAGGGGAGTTACTGAAGCTTTCTTT	CASSFDRGVTEAFF
TRBV30	TRBJ2-7	few	-	TGTGCCTGGAGTCGTACAGGGCGATCCTACGAGCAGTACTTC	CAWSRTGRSYEQYF
TRBV15	TRBJ1-6	-	-	TGTGCCACCAGCAGCCCAGGGGTTTACTCACCCCTCCACTTT	CATSSPGVYSPLHF
TRBV6-5	TRBJ2-7	-	TRBD2	TGTGCCAGCAGTTCGATGACTAGCGGGAGGCCCCCCTACGAGCAGTACTTC	CASSSMTSGRPPYEQYF
TRBV2	TRBJ1-4	-	-	TGTGCCAGCAGTGCGACAGAAAATGAAAAACTGTTTTTT	CASSATENEKLFF
TRBV6-5	TRBJ2-5	-	-	TGTGCCAGCAGTCCCAATCCCCAAGAGACCCAGTACTTC	CASSPNPQETQYF
TRBV20-1	TRBJ1-3	few	-	TGCAGTGCTAGGAGCGTTAGGGACACCATATATTTT	CSARSVRDTIYF
TRBV19	TRBJ2-2	many	TRBD2	TGTGCCAGTAGTATCGTTCGGGAGGGCCACGGGGAGCTGTTTTTT	CASSIVREGHGELFF
TRBV20-1	TRBJ2-7	few	-	TGCAGTGCTCCTCTTCCTGGGGCCCACGAGCAGTACTTC	CSAPLPGAHEQYF
TRBV29-1	TRBJ1-5	-	-	TGCAGTTACTCGGATAGCAATCAGCCCCAGCATTTT	CSYSDSNQPQHF
TRBV6-6	TRBJ1-5	-	TRBD1	TGTGCCAGCAGTTACCACGTGACAGGGAAAGGCAATCAGCCCCAGCATTTT	CASSYHVTGKGNQPQHF
TRBV12-3/TRBV12-4	TRBJ1-2	-	-	TGTGCCATCTCACAGGCGACTAACTATCGCTACACCTTC	CAISQATNYRYTF
TRBV19	TRBJ2-2	many	-	TGTGCCAGTAGTATATCGCGACAACTCGGGGAGCTGTTTTTT	CASSISRQLGELFF
TRBV20-1	TRBJ2-5	-	TRBD2	TGCAGTGCTAGAGCCCTAAGAACTGGCGGGAGTTTGGTAGAGACCCAGTACTTC	CSARALRTGGSLVETQYF
TRBV7-2	TRBJ1-2	many	-	TGTGCCAGCAGCTTAGGTTACAGGGACTATGGCTACACCTTC	CASSLGYRDYGYTF
TRBV7-6	TRBJ2-7	-	-	TGTGCCAGCAGCCTCCGCGGGGTCTACAATGAGCAGTACTTC	CASSLRGVYNEQYF
TRBV4-3	TRBJ2-7	many	TRBD2	TGCGCCAGCAGCCAAGGGTGGGATCGACTAGCGGGAGACGAGCAGTACTTC	CASSQGWDRLAGDEQYF
TRBV5-1	TRBJ2-7	-	TRBD1	TGCGCCAGCAGCTACACAGTTTCTACAGGGGACTACGAGCAGTACTTC	CASSYTVSTGDYEQYF
TRBV10-2	TRBJ1-2	many	-	TGCGCCAGCAGTGAGTCGGACAGAGCTAACTATGGCTACACCTTC	CASSESDRANYGYTF
TRBV6-5	TRBJ1-6	few	-	TGTGCCAGCAGTGAGCGTGTCGTAAATTCACCCCTCCACTTT	CASSERVVNSPLHF
TRBV20-1	TRBJ1-6	few	TRBD1	TGCAGTGCTAGAGTCGGGACAGGGCTTCCCCTCCACTTT	CSARVGTGLPLHF
TRBV10-3	TRBJ1-3	many	-	TGTGCCGTCACAGGGGGAAACACCATATATTTT	CAVTGGNTIYF
TRBV6-5	TRBJ2-6	few	TRBD1	TGTGCCAGCACCCTGTGGACAGGGGGCGTATCTGGGGCCAACGTCCTGACTTTC	CASTLWTGGVSGANVLTF
TRBV4-3	TRBJ1-1	few	-	TGCGCCAGCAGCCAAGCGGGCAGGAGGGACACTGAAGCTTTCTTT	CASSQAGRRDTEAFF
TRBV11-2	TRBJ2-2	-	-	TGTGCCAGCAGCTTAGGGACACCTGGCACCGGGGAGCTGTTTTTT	CASSLGTPGTGELFF
TRBV7-2	TRBJ2-7	many	-	TGTGCCAGCACCCCTTTCGGGTCAGGTTCCTACGAGCAGTACTTC	CASTPFGSGSYEQYF
TRBV7-2	TRBJ1-2	-	-	TGTGCCAGCAGCTTAATATCGGGGGGAGAATACGGCTACACCTTC	CASSLISGGEYGYTF
TRBV7-6	TRBJ2-3	-	-	TGTGCCAGCAGCCCGCAACTGGCAGATACGCAGTATTTT	CASSPQLADTQYF
TRBV10-3	TRBJ2-2	few	-	TGTGCCATCGGACAGATTAACACCGGGGAGCTGTTTTTT	CAIGQINTGELFF
TRBV7-9	TRBJ1-3	many	-	TGTGCCAGCAGCCCCCGGTCCTCTGGAAACACCATATATTTT	CASSPRSSGNTIYF
TRBV28	TRBJ1-2	-	TRBD1	TGTGCCAGCAATCCGGGACAGGGGGCGGGGGGCTACACCTTC	CASNPGQGAGGYTF
TRBV25-1	TRBJ1-2	-	TRBD1	TGTGCCAGCAGAACCCTCTCGACAGGGATATACTATGGCTACACCTTC	CASRTLSTGIYYGYTF
TRBV10-3	TRBJ2-2	-	TRBD2	TGTGCCATCACGGACGCTTCTAGCGGGACTGGCGGGGAGCTGTTTTTT	CAITDASSGTGGELFF